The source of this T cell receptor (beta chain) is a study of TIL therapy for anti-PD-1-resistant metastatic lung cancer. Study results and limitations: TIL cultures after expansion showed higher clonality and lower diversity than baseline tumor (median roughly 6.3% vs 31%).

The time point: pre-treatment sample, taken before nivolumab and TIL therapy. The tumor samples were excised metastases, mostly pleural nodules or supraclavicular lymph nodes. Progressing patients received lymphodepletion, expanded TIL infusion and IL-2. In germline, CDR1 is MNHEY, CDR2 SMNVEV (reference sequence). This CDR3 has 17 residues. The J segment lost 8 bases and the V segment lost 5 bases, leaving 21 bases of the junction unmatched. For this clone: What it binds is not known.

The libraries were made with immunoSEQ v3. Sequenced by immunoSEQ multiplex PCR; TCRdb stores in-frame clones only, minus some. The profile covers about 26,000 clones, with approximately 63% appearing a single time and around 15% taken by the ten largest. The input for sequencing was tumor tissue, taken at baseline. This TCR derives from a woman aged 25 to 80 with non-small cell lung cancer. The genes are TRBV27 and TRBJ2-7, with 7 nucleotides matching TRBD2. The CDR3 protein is CASSHPPGRDVDIKQYF. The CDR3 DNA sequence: TGTGCCAGCAGTCACCCCCCAGGGAGGGACGTAGATATCAAGCAGTACTTC.